This T cell receptor (beta chain) was captured by sequencing in a study of OX40 agonist ivuxolimab in advanced cancers. Study-wide findings and caveats: Antigen targets of the expanded peripheral T cells went undetermined.

The data were produced by immunoSEQ multiplex PCR, yet TCRdb's version contains in-frame clones alone and is incomplete. The sample contains around 110,000 clones, around 93% of which appear only once. V lost 3 bases and J lost 6, with 10 bases in between. The CDR3 spans 13 residues. Germline CDR1 and CDR2: SGHAT and FQDESV (reference sequence). A word on this clone: Its antigen is currently unknown.

Sequenced material: CD4+ or CD8+ T cells sorted from blood, taken in a trial of the OX40 agonist ivuxolimab. This TCR derives from an adult with an advanced solid tumor such as melanoma, head and neck, liver or kidney cancer. The gene calls are TRBV11-1 and TRBJ2-3; TRBD1 or TRBD2 may be the D gene (6 bases each). CDR3 protein: CASSLGGWDTQYF. The DNA for the CDR3 is TGTGCCAGCAGCTTGGGGGGCTGGGATACGCAGTATTTT.